This TCR beta chain was sequenced during a study of blood T cell repertoires in COVID-19. Germline V gene data show CDR1 as MGHRA and CDR2 as YSYEKL. The CDR3 sequence is 15 residues long. Trimming removed 3 bases from V and 4 bases from J; junction bases left unmatched: 5. The table came from immunoSEQ multiplex PCR; TCRdb's copy has only in-frame clones and leaves some out. Seen here are over 250,000 clones, approximately 89% observed once, and the top ten hold around 9.6%. Material for sequencing was peripheral blood. This receptor was obtained from a woman aged 65 to 85 with COVID-19, enrolled during active disease. The genes are TRBV4-1 and TRBJ2-7, with 11 bases that match TRBD2. CDR3 in amino acids: CASSQLLAGGYEQYF. The DNA for the CDR3 is TGCGCCAGCAGCCAGTTATTAGCGGGAGGGTACGAGCAGTACTTC.